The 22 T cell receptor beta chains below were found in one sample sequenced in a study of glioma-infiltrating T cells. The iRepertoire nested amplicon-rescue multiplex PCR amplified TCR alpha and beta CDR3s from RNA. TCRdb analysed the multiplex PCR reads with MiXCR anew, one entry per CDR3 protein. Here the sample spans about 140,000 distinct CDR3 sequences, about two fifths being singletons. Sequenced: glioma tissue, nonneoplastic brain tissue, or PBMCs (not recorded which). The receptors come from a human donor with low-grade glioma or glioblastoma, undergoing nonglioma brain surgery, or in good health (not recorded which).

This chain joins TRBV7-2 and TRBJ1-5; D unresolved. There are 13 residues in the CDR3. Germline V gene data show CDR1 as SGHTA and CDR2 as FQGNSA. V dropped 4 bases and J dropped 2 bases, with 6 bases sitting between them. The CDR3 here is CASSYLRNQPQHF. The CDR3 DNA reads TGTGCCAGCAGCTACCTGCGCAATCAGCCCCAGCATTTT.

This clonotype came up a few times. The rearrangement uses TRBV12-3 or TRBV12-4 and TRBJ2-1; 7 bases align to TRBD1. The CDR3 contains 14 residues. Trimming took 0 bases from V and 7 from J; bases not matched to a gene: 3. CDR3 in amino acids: CASSLADRLNEQFF. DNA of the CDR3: TGTGCCAGCAGTTTAGCGGACAGGTTGAATGAGCAGTTCTTC.

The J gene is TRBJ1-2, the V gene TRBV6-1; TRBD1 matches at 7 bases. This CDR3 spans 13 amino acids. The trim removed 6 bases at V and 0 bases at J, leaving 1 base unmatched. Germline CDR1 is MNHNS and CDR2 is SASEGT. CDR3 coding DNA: TGTGCCAGCAGGGGACAGTCTAACTATGGCTACACCTTC. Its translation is CASRGQSNYGYTF.

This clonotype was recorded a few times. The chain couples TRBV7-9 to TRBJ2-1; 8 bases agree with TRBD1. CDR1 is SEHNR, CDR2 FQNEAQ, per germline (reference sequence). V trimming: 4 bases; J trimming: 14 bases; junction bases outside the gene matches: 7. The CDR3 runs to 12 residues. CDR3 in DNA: TGTGCCAGCAGCTCCGGTGGGACAGGAGAGTTCTTC. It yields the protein CASSSGGTGEFF.

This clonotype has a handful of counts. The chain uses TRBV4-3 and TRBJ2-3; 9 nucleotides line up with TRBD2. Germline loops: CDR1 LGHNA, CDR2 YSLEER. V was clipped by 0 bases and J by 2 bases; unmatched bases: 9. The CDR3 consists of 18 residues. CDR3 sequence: CASSQDRSLAGITDTQYF. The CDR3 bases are TGCGCCAGCAGCCAAGATCGGAGTCTAGCGGGAATCACAGATACGCAGTATTTT.

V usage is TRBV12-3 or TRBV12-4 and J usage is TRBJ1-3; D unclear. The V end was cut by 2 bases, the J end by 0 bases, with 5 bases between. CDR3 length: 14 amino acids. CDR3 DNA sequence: TGTGCCAGCAGTTTATGGGGCTCTGGAAACACCATATATTTT. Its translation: CASSLWGSGNTIYF.

CDR3 protein: CASSLHSGSSSDTQYF. CDR3 in DNA: TGTGCCAGCAGCTTACATAGCGGGAGTAGTTCAGATACGCAGTATTTT. The rearrangement links TRBV7-9 to TRBJ2-3, with TRBD2 identical over 9 bases. Germline assignment: CDR1 SEHNR and CDR2 FQNEAQ (reference sequence). V lost 2 bases, J lost 4 bases, and 7 bases stayed unmatched. CDR3 size: 16 residues.

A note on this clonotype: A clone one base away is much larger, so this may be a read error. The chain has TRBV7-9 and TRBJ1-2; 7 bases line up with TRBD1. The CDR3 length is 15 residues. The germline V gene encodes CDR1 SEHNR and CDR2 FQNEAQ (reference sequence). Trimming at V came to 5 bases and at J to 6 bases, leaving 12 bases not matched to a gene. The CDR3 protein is CASSVDRDEWDGYTF. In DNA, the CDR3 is TGTGCCAGCAGCGTAGACAGGGATGAGTGGGATGGCTACACCTTC.

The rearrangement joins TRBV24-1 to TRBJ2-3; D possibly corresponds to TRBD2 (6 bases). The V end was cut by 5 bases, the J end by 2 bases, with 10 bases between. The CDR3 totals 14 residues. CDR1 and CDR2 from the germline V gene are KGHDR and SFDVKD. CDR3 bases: TGTGCCACCAGTGTAGGCGGGACCACAGATACGCAGTATTTT. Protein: CATSVGGTTDTQYF.

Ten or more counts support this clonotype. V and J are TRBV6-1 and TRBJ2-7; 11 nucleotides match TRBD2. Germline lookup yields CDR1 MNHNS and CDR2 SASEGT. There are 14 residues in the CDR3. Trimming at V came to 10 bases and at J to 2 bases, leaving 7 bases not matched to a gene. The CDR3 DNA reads TGTGCCACCACTGGGACTAGCGGAGCCTACGAGCAGTACTTC. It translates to CATTGTSGAYEQYF.

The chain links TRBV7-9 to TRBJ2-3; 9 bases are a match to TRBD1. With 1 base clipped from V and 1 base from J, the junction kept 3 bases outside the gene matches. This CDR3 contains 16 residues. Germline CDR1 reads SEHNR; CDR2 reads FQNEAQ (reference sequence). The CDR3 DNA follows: TGTGCCAGCAGCTTAGTCGGGGACAGGGGCACAGATACGCAGTATTTT. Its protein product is CASSLVGDRGTDTQYF.

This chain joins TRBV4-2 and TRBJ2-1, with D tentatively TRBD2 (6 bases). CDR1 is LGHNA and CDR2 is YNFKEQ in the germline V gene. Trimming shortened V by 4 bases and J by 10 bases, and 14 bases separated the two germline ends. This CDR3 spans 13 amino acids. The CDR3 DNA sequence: TGTGCCAGCAGCCTTTCCCCGACTAGGGAGCAGTTCTTC. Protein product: CASSLSPTREQFF.

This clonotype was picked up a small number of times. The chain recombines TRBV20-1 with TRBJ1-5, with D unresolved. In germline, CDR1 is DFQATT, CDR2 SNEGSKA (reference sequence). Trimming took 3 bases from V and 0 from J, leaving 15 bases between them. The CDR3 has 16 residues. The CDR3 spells CSASLRAAYSNQPQHF. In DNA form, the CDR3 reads TGCAGTGCTAGTTTAAGGGCAGCCTATAGCAATCAGCCCCAGCATTTT.

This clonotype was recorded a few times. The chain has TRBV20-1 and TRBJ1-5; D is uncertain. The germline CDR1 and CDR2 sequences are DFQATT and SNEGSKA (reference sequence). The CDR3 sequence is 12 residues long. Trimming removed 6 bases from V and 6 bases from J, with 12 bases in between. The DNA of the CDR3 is TGCAGTGCCCATCGAGGCGGTCAGCCCCAGCATTTT. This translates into CSAHRGGQPQHF.

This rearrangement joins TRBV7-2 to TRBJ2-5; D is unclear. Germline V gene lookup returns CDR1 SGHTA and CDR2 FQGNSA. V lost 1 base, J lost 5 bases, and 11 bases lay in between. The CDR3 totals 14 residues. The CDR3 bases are TGTGCCAGCAGCTTAGGCGGTGCGACTGAGACCCAGTACTTC. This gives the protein CASSLGGATETQYF.

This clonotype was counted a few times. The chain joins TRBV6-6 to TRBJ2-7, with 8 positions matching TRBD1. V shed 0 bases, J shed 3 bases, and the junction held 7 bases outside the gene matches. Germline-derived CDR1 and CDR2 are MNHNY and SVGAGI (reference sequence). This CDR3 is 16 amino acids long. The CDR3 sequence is CASSYSANRGNYEQYF. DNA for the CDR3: TGTGCCAGCAGTTACTCGGCTAACAGGGGGAACTACGAGCAGTACTTC.

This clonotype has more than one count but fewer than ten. In nucleotides, the CDR3 is TGCAGTGCTAGACTGCCAGGGGTTTACGAGCAGTACTTC. Its translation is CSARLPGVYEQYF. The V gene is TRBV20-1, the J gene TRBJ2-7; a weak D match, TRBD1 (6 bases). The length of the CDR3 is 13 residues. CDR1 is DFQATT and CDR2 is SNEGSKA in the germline V gene (reference sequence). V lost 2 bases and J lost 4, with 12 bases in between.

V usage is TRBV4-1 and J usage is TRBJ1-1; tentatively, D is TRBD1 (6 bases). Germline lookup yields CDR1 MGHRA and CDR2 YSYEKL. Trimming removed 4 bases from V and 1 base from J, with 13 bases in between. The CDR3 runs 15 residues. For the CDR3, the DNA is TGCGCCAGCAGCCGCTCCAGGGGTCAGAACACTGAAGCTTTCTTT. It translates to CASSRSRGQNTEAFF.

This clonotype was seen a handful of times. CDR3 bases: TGTGCCAGCAGTTTAGGTAGCGGGAGAATCGATACGCAGTATTTT. Translation: CASSLGSGRIDTQYF. V gene TRBV28 combines with J gene TRBJ2-3; 9 bases fit TRBD2. This CDR3 is 15 amino acids long. Germline V lookup: CDR1 MDHEN, CDR2 SYDVKM. The junction had 6 bases not matched to a gene; V was cut back by 2 bases and J by 6 bases.

Here the CDR3 reads CASRKAGAINEQFF. The CDR3 DNA follows: TGTGCCAGCAGGAAAGCGGGAGCGATCAATGAGCAGTTCTTC. The genes are TRBV12-3 or TRBV12-4 and TRBJ2-7; 8 positions agree with TRBD2. The J call may not be correct, given that the DNA end is closer to TRBJ2-1. The CDR3 length is 14 residues.

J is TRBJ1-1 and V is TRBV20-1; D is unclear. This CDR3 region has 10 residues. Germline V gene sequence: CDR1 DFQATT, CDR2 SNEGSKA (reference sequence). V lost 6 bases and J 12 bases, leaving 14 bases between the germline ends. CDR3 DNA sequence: TGCAGTGCCTCGGTCAACGGATCTTTCTTT. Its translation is CSASVNGSFF.

In DNA form, the CDR3 reads TGTGCCAGCAGCTTAAGACAGGGCTCGGACATTCAGTACTTC. Protein product: CASSLRQGSDIQYF. The V and J genes are TRBV7-6 and TRBJ2-4, with 7 bases aligning to TRBD1. Unmatched junction bases numbered 6, after V lost 2 bases and J lost 8 bases. In germline, CDR1 is SGHVS, CDR2 FNYEAQ. The CDR3 consists of 14 residues.